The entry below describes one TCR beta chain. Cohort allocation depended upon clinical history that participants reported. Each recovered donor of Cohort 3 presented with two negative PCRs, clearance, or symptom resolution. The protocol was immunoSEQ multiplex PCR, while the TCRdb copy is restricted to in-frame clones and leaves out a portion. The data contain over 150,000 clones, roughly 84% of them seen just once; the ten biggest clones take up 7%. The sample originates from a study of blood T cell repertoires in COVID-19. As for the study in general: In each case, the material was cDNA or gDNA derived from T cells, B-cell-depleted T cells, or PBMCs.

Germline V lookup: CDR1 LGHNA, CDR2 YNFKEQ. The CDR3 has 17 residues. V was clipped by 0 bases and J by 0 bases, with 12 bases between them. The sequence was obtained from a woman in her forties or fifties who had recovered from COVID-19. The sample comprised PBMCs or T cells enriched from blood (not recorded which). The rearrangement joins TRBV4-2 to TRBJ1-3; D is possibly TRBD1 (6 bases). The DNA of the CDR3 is TGTGCCAGCAGCCAAGATTCGACAGGAGCCTCTGGAAACACCATATATTTT. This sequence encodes CASSQDSTGASGNTIYF.